This entry is about one TCR beta chain. The target antigen is unknown. There are 15 residues in the CDR3. Looked up from germline, CDR1 is MNHNS and CDR2 is SASEGT. V dropped 6 bases and J dropped 0 bases, with 11 bases sitting between them. The data were taken from a study of STAT5B mutations in CD4+ large granular lymphocyte leukemia. Study-level background: The CDR3 'QG' motif was associated with a particular HLA allele among healthy donors. Whole-study findings and limits: Without putative leukemic clones, patient CD4-sorted repertoires remained more clonal than healthy CD4+ repertoires.

The repertoire was sequenced with immunoSEQ multiplex PCR; TCRdb's copy has only in-frame clones and lacks some. The sample includes roughly 40,000 clones, approximately 86% of them seen just once. Specimen: CD4+ T cells from blood buffy coats. The clonotype comes from a human donor in good health. The chain is built from TRBV6-1 and TRBJ2-2; no reliable D call. In DNA, the CDR3 is TGTGCCAGCAGGGGCCCAATCTCGAACACCGGGGAGCTGTTTTTT. Translated, it gives CASRGPISNTGELFF.